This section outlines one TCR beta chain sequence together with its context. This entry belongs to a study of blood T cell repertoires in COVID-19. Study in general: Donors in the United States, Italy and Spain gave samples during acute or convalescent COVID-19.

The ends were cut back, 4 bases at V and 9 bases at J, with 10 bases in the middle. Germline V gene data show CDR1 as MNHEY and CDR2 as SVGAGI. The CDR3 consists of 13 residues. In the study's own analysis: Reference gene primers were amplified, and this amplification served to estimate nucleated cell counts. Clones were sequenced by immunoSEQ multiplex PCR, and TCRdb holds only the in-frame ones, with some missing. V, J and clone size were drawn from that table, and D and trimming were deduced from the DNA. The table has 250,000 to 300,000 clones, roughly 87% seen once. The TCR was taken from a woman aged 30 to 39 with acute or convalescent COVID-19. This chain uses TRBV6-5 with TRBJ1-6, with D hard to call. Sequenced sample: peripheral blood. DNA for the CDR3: TGTGCCAGCAGTTTTGAGGGTGGTTCACCCCTCCACTTT. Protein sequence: CASSFEGGSPLHF.